The clone carrying this TCR beta chain was found a few times. These data come from a study of cytomegalovirus exposure and HLA in healthy donors. CDR3 length equals 15 residues. The trim removed 2 bases at V and 4 bases at J, leaving 5 bases unmatched. CDR1 is SGHAT and CDR2 is FQDESV in the germline V gene (reference sequence). Vbeta (60) and Jbeta (13) primers were used in the PCR. Libraries were prepared by immunoSEQ multiplex PCR; TCRdb keeps only in-frame clonotypes and omits some of them. The sample has 30,000 to 40,000 clones, roughly 44% seen once; the top ten hold 2%. The sample was PBMCs. The sequence came from a woman aged 45-65 years in good health and CMV-seronegative. The V and J genes are TRBV11-1 and TRBJ2-7, with 10 nucleotides matching TRBD2. The CDR3 bases are TGTGCCAGCAGCTTATCTAGCGGGAGCCTGTACGAGCAGTACTTC. Residues: CASSLSSGSLYEQYF.